This TCR beta chain was observed in a study of blood T cell repertoires in COVID-19. Study as a whole: Whether acute or convalescent, the COVID-19 samples came from the United States, Italy and Spain. T cells, B-cell-depleted T cells, or PBMCs supplied cDNA or gDNA.

Trimming shortened V by 2 bases and J by 5 bases, and 16 bases separated the two germline ends. Germline V CDR1 and CDR2: KGHSH, LQKENI. This CDR3 spans 16 amino acids. How the authors handled the data: Estimation of nucleated cell counts relied on the amplification of reference gene primers. This table comes from immunoSEQ multiplex PCR, and its TCRdb copy is limited to in-frame clones, with some not included. That table is the source of V, J and clone size, and D and trimming were worked out from the DNA. This sample has around 50,000 clones; just over 90% occur once, and the top ten carry about 5.1%.

Sequencing was performed on peripheral blood. The sequence was obtained from a man between 65 and 79 years old with acute or convalescent COVID-19. This chain links TRBV18 with TRBJ2-1; possibly TRBD2 for D (6 bases). CDR3 coding DNA: TGTGCCAGCTCACCATTGCGTGGGGGGAAGGACAATGAGCAGTTCTTC. It translates to CASSPLRGGKDNEQFF.